Listed below are T cell receptor beta chains from one sample, sequenced in a study of T cells in narcolepsy. Profiled with immunoSEQ multiplex PCR; TCRdb holds only in-frame clones, not every one. The table records under 8,500 clones, 61% of them present only once. The specimen was CD45RA- memory CD8+ T cells from PBMCs. The receptors derive from a human donor with narcolepsy. The CDR3 runs from the conserved cysteine through the conserved F or W. Fields, in order: V gene, CDR3 length, D gene, clone size, J gene, CDR3 DNA, CDR3 protein. A D gene is named only where the DNA matches it firmly. The size entry is marked missing in some rows and otherwise reads once, few, many or a size class.

v_call: TRBV13
cdr3_length: 16
d_call: TRBD2
clone_size: -
j_call: TRBJ2-7
cdr3_nt: TGTGCCAGCAGCTTTAGTAGCGGGGGGGCCACCTACGAGCAGTACTTC
cdr3_aa: CASSFSSGGATYEQYF

v_call: TRBV7-8
cdr3_length: 16
d_call: TRBD1
clone_size: -
j_call: TRBJ2-7
cdr3_nt: TGTGCCAGCAGCGGTCCGGACAGGGAAATCCCCTACGAGCAGTACTTC
cdr3_aa: CASSGPDREIPYEQYF

v_call: TRBV5-1
cdr3_length: 16
d_call: TRBD1
clone_size: once
j_call: TRBJ2-5
cdr3_nt: TGCGCCAGCAGCCCGTCGGGACAGCCGTACCAAGAGACCCAGTACTTC
cdr3_aa: CASSPSGQPYQETQYF

v_call: TRBV28
cdr3_length: 17
d_call: TRBD1
clone_size: -
j_call: TRBJ1-2
cdr3_nt: TGTGCCAGCAGTAAAGAAGGGACAGCGGAGTGGAACTATGGCTACACCTTC
cdr3_aa: CASSKEGTAEWNYGYTF

v_call: TRBV2
cdr3_length: 15
d_call: -
clone_size: -
j_call: TRBJ1-3
cdr3_nt: TGTGCCAGCAGTGTTGGTCCTCAGATTGGAAACACCATATATTTT
cdr3_aa: CASSVGPQIGNTIYF

v_call: TRBV29-1
cdr3_length: 12
d_call: -
clone_size: -
j_call: TRBJ2-7
cdr3_nt: TGCAGCGTTGTACAGAGCTCCTACGAGCAGTACTTC
cdr3_aa: CSVVQSSYEQYF

v_call: TRBV11-1
cdr3_length: 14
d_call: -
clone_size: -
j_call: TRBJ1-1
cdr3_nt: TGTGCCAGCAGCTTGGGGGGGCCGCACACTGAAGCTTTCTTT
cdr3_aa: CASSLGGPHTEAFF

v_call: TRBV4-3
cdr3_length: 15
d_call: TRBD1
clone_size: few
j_call: TRBJ1-1
cdr3_nt: TGCGCCAGCAGCCCACAACAGGGGGTGAACACTGAAGCTTTCTTT
cdr3_aa: CASSPQQGVNTEAFF

v_call: TRBV4-1
cdr3_length: 16
d_call: -
clone_size: -
j_call: TRBJ2-5
cdr3_nt: TGCGCCAGCAGCCAAAGTAACCAGGGGCGAGGGGAGACCCAGTACTTC
cdr3_aa: CASSQSNQGRGETQYF

v_call: TRBV27
cdr3_length: 16
d_call: TRBD1
clone_size: once
j_call: TRBJ1-4
cdr3_nt: TGTGCCAGCAGTCCTACATTGGGACAGGGTGAAGAAAAACTGTTTTTT
cdr3_aa: CASSPTLGQGEEKLFF

v_call: TRBV6-8
cdr3_length: 15
d_call: TRBD1
clone_size: -
j_call: TRBJ1-5
cdr3_nt: TGTGCCACAAGGGACAGGGATTATAGCAATCAGCCCCAGCATTTT
cdr3_aa: CATRDRDYSNQPQHF

v_call: TRBV30
cdr3_length: 17
d_call: -
clone_size: -
j_call: TRBJ1-1
cdr3_nt: TGTGCCTGGAGTGTAGGGGGTGGGGGCATGATGCACACTGAAGCTTTCTTT
cdr3_aa: CAWSVGGGGMMHTEAFF

v_call: TRBV28
cdr3_length: 14
d_call: -
clone_size: -
j_call: TRBJ1-3
cdr3_nt: TGTGCCAGCAGCTACGGGAGCTCTGGAAACACCATATATTTT
cdr3_aa: CASSYGSSGNTIYF

v_call: TRBV7-2
cdr3_length: 16
d_call: -
clone_size: once
j_call: TRBJ1-1
cdr3_nt: TGTGCCAGCAGCTTAGCCCTCCACATGGGGGACACTGAAGCTTTCTTT
cdr3_aa: CASSLALHMGDTEAFF

v_call: TRBV5-6
cdr3_length: 19
d_call: TRBD1
clone_size: medium-sized
j_call: TRBJ1-6
cdr3_nt: TGTGCCAGCAGCTGGGGGGACAGGGGCCTGGACTCCTATAATTCACCCCTCCACTTT
cdr3_aa: CASSWGDRGLDSYNSPLHF

v_call: TRBV6-5
cdr3_length: 13
d_call: -
clone_size: once
j_call: TRBJ2-4
cdr3_nt: TGTGCCAGCAGTGACGGACTAATAAACATTCAGTACTTC
cdr3_aa: CASSDGLINIQYF

v_call: TRBV5-1
cdr3_length: 12
d_call: -
clone_size: once
j_call: TRBJ1-1
cdr3_nt: TGTGCCAGCAGCTTGGGCCGGACAGAAGCTTTCTTT
cdr3_aa: CASSLGRTEAFF

v_call: TRBV10-3
cdr3_length: 15
d_call: -
clone_size: -
j_call: TRBJ2-1
cdr3_nt: TGTGCCATCAGGGGGCCCGGGGTCCAAATGAGTGAGCAGTTCTTC
cdr3_aa: CAIRGPGVQMSEQFF

v_call: TRBV2
cdr3_length: 17
d_call: TRBD2
clone_size: -
j_call: TRBJ2-7
cdr3_nt: TGTGCCAGCAGTGTTCTACTAGCGGGGGGGCACTCCTACGAGCAGTACTTC
cdr3_aa: CASSVLLAGGHSYEQYF

v_call: TRBV5-6
cdr3_length: 13
d_call: -
clone_size: -
j_call: TRBJ1-6
cdr3_nt: TGTGCCAGCAGCCTCGCCTATAATTCACCCCTCCACTTT
cdr3_aa: CASSLAYNSPLHF

v_call: TRBV28
cdr3_length: 14
d_call: -
clone_size: -
j_call: TRBJ2-7
cdr3_nt: TGTGCCAGCAGTTTATGGGGGAGCTCCTACGAGCAGTACTTC
cdr3_aa: CASSLWGSSYEQYF

v_call: TRBV4-2
cdr3_length: 16
d_call: -
clone_size: few
j_call: TRBJ2-5
cdr3_nt: TGTGCCAGCAGCCACAATCAAGACTCAAAACAAGAGACCCAGTACTTC
cdr3_aa: CASSHNQDSKQETQYF

v_call: TRBV7-9
cdr3_length: 15
d_call: -
clone_size: -
j_call: TRBJ1-6
cdr3_nt: TGTGCCAGCAGCTTAGGGGTGGAATATAATTCACCCCTCCACTTT
cdr3_aa: CASSLGVEYNSPLHF

v_call: TRBV7-9
cdr3_length: 15
d_call: -
clone_size: few
j_call: TRBJ1-5
cdr3_nt: TGTGCCAGCAGCCCAGGGGTCCAGCCGAATCAGCCCCAGCATTTT
cdr3_aa: CASSPGVQPNQPQHF

v_call: TRBV14
cdr3_length: 16
d_call: TRBD1
clone_size: once
j_call: TRBJ1-2
cdr3_nt: TGTGCCAGCAGCCCTCGAGGACAGGGGGCTTTCTATGGCTACACCTTC
cdr3_aa: CASSPRGQGAFYGYTF

v_call: TRBV9
cdr3_length: 17
d_call: -
clone_size: -
j_call: TRBJ1-2
cdr3_nt: TGTGCCAGCAGCGTAGGAGCCTTTGACGGCCCAGACTATGGCTACACCTTC
cdr3_aa: CASSVGAFDGPDYGYTF

v_call: TRBV9
cdr3_length: 15
d_call: -
clone_size: -
j_call: TRBJ1-1
cdr3_nt: TGTGCCAGCAGCGTAGGCGGGGAACCGAGCACTGAAGCTTTCTTT
cdr3_aa: CASSVGGEPSTEAFF

v_call: TRBV5-1
cdr3_length: 13
d_call: -
clone_size: few
j_call: TRBJ1-1
cdr3_nt: TGCGCCAGCAGCGAGGGACAGAACACTGAAGCTTTCTTT
cdr3_aa: CASSEGQNTEAFF

v_call: TRBV4-3
cdr3_length: 14
d_call: -
clone_size: -
j_call: TRBJ1-1
cdr3_nt: TGCGCCAGCAGCCATGCAGGGGATAACACTGAAGCTTTCTTT
cdr3_aa: CASSHAGDNTEAFF

v_call: TRBV4-1
cdr3_length: 14
d_call: -
clone_size: -
j_call: TRBJ2-3
cdr3_nt: TGCGCCAGCAGCCAAGTTTCCGTGGCAGATACGCAGTATTTT
cdr3_aa: CASSQVSVADTQYF

v_call: TRBV9
cdr3_length: 17
d_call: TRBD1
clone_size: -
j_call: TRBJ2-7
cdr3_nt: TGTGCCAGCAGCCCCTACGCGGGACAGGGTCTTCCCTACGAGCAGTACTTC
cdr3_aa: CASSPYAGQGLPYEQYF

v_call: TRBV7-3
cdr3_length: 13
d_call: -
clone_size: -
j_call: TRBJ2-7
cdr3_nt: TGTGCCAGCAGCTTAACGGGACGGGGCGAGCAGTACTTC
cdr3_aa: CASSLTGRGEQYF

v_call: TRBV25-1
cdr3_length: 15
d_call: -
clone_size: once
j_call: TRBJ2-1
cdr3_nt: TGTGCCAGCAGGCCCGCGGAGGGTCTCTACAATGAGCAGTTCTTC
cdr3_aa: CASRPAEGLYNEQFF

v_call: TRBV6-4
cdr3_length: 15
d_call: TRBD2
clone_size: once
j_call: TRBJ2-3
cdr3_nt: TGTGCCAGCAGGGGACTAGCGGGGTCGCAAGATACGCAGTATTTT
cdr3_aa: CASRGLAGSQDTQYF

v_call: TRBV16
cdr3_length: 16
d_call: -
clone_size: -
j_call: TRBJ2-1
cdr3_nt: TGTGCCAGCAGCCAATCCTCAGTGTACAGGTACAATGAGCAGTTCTTC
cdr3_aa: CASSQSSVYRYNEQFF

v_call: TRBV12-5
cdr3_length: 13
d_call: -
clone_size: medium-sized
j_call: TRBJ2-7
cdr3_nt: TGTGCTAGTGGTTTGGTTTCTGGGCGCGAGCAGTACTTC
cdr3_aa: CASGLVSGREQYF

v_call: TRBV7-8
cdr3_length: 12
d_call: -
clone_size: -
j_call: TRBJ1-1
cdr3_nt: TGTGCCAGCAGCTTTGGAAACACTGAAGCTTTCTTT
cdr3_aa: CASSFGNTEAFF

v_call: TRBV11-2
cdr3_length: 17
d_call: TRBD1
clone_size: -
j_call: TRBJ2-7
cdr3_nt: TGTGCCAGCAGCTACTCCGGGACAGGACTCTCTCGGTACGAGCAGTACTTC
cdr3_aa: CASSYSGTGLSRYEQYF

v_call: TRBV29-1
cdr3_length: 14
d_call: TRBD1
clone_size: -
j_call: TRBJ2-7
cdr3_nt: TGCAGCGTTGAACTTGGGACAGGGGGCTACGAGCAGTACTTC
cdr3_aa: CSVELGTGGYEQYF

v_call: TRBV2
cdr3_length: 12
d_call: TRBD2
clone_size: few
j_call: TRBJ2-5
cdr3_nt: TGTGCCAGCATTCCCGGGGGGGAGACCCAGTACTTC
cdr3_aa: CASIPGGETQYF

v_call: TRBV28
cdr3_length: 15
d_call: TRBD1
clone_size: -
j_call: TRBJ2-7
cdr3_nt: TGTGCCAGCAGTTTCCCCGGGACAGGGACCTACGAGCAGTACTTC
cdr3_aa: CASSFPGTGTYEQYF

v_call: TRBV7-9
cdr3_length: 12
d_call: TRBD1
clone_size: -
j_call: TRBJ2-7
cdr3_nt: TGTGCCAGCCAGCCGACAGGGAGCGAGCAGTACTTC
cdr3_aa: CASQPTGSEQYF

v_call: TRBV6-4
cdr3_length: 14
d_call: TRBD1
clone_size: -
j_call: TRBJ2-3
cdr3_nt: TGTGCCAGCAGTGACGGACAGGGGGCAGATACGCAGTATTTT
cdr3_aa: CASSDGQGADTQYF

v_call: TRBV7-3
cdr3_length: 13
d_call: -
clone_size: -
j_call: TRBJ1-1
cdr3_nt: TGTGCCAGCAGCTTAGGGTTTTTGGCTGAAGCTTTCTTT
cdr3_aa: CASSLGFLAEAFF

v_call: TRBV5-6
cdr3_length: 15
d_call: -
clone_size: -
j_call: TRBJ1-4
cdr3_nt: TGTGCCAGCAGCTTGGCAGGAATTGGGGGTGAAAAACTGTTTTTT
cdr3_aa: CASSLAGIGGEKLFF

v_call: TRBV9
cdr3_length: 18
d_call: -
clone_size: -
j_call: TRBJ2-6
cdr3_nt: TGTGCCAGCAGCGCCGGGGCAGGGGTCTGGGCTGGGGCCAACGTCCTGACTTTC
cdr3_aa: CASSAGAGVWAGANVLTF

v_call: TRBV5-4
cdr3_length: 14
d_call: TRBD1
clone_size: -
j_call: TRBJ2-5
cdr3_nt: TGTGCCAGCAGCCTTGACAGGGCAGAAGAGACCCAGTACTTC
cdr3_aa: CASSLDRAEETQYF

v_call: TRBV11-1
cdr3_length: 15
d_call: -
clone_size: -
j_call: TRBJ1-6
cdr3_nt: TGTGCCAGCAGCTTAGGGGTGGAATATAATTCACCCCTCCACTTT
cdr3_aa: CASSLGVEYNSPLHF

v_call: TRBV7-6
cdr3_length: 16
d_call: TRBD2
clone_size: -
j_call: TRBJ2-2
cdr3_nt: TGTGCCAGCAGCCCAGCGGGGGGGCTGAACACCGGGGAGCTGTTTTTT
cdr3_aa: CASSPAGGLNTGELFF